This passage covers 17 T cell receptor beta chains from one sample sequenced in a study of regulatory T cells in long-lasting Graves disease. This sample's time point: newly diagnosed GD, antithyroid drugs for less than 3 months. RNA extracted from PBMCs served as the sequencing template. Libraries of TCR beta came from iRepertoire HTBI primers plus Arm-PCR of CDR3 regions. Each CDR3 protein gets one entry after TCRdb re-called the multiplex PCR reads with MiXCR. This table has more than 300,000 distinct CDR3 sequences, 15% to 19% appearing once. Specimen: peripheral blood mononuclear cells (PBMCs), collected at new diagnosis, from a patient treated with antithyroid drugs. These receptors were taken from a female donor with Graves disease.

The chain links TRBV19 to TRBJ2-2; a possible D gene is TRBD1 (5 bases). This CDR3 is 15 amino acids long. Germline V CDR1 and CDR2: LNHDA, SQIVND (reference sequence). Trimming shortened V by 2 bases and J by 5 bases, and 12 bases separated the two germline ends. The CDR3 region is CASSIQQGWTGELFF. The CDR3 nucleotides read TGTGCCAGTAGTATACAGCAGGGTTGGACCGGGGAGCTGTTTTTT.

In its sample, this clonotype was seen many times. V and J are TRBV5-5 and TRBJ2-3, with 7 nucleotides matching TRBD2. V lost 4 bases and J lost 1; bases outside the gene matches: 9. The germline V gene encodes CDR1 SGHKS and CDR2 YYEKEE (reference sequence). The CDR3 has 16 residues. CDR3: CASSPFWGGGTDTQYF. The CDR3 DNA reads TGTGCCAGCAGCCCCTTTTGGGGAGGGGGCACAGATACGCAGTATTTT.

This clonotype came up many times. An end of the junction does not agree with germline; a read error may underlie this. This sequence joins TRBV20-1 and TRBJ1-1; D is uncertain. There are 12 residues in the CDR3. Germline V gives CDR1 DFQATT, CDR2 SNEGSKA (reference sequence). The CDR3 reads CSARLRNTEASF. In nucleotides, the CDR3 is TGCAGTGCTAGACTAAGGAACACTGAAGCTTCCTTT.

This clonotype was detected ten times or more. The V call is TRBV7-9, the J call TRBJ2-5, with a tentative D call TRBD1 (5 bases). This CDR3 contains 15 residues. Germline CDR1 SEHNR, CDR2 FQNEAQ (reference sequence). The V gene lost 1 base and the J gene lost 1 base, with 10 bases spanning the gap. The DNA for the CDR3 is TGTGCCAGCAGCTTAGGGGGCGTGGGCCAAGAGACCCAGTACTTC. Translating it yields CASSLGGVGQETQYF. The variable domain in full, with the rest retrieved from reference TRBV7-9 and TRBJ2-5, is DTGVSQNPRHKITKRGQNVTFRCDPISEHNRLYWYRQTLGQGPEFLTYFQNEAQLEKSRLLSDRFSAERPKGSFSTLEIQRTEQGDSAMYLCASSLGGVGQETQYFGPGTRLLVL.

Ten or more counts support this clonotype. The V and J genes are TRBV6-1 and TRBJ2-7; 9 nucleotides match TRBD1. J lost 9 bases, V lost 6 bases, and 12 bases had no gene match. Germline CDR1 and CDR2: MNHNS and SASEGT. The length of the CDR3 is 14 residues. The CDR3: CASSPQGQGYAQYF. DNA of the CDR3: TGTGCCAGCAGCCCTCAGGGACAGGGCTATGCGCAGTACTTC.

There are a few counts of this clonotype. The CDR3, as DNA: TGTGCCAGCAGCCCGCCCTTAGCGGACGATTACAATGAGCAGTTCTTC. Protein product: CASSPPLADDYNEQFF. This chain uses TRBV28 with TRBJ2-1; a possible D gene is TRBD2 (6 bases). The CDR3 has 16 residues. Trimming stripped 6 bases from V and 4 bases from J, with 19 bases between. The germline V gene encodes CDR1 MDHEN and CDR2 SYDVKM.

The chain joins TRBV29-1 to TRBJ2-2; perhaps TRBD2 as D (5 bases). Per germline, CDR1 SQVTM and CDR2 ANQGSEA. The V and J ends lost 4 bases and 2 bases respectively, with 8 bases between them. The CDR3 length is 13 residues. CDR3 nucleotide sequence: TGCAGCGTTGGAGGGCTAAACACCGGGGAGCTGTTTTTT. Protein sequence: CSVGGLNTGELFF.

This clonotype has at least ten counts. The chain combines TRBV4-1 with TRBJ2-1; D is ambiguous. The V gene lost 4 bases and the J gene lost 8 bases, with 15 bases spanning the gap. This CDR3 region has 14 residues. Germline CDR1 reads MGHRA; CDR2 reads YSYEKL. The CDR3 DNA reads TGCGCCAGCAGCCCCATTGGGAAGAAGGATGAGCAGTTCTTC. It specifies CASSPIGKKDEQFF.

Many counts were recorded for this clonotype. The CDR3 loop reads CSVEEGGRSDTEAFF. The CDR3 bases are TGCAGCGTTGAAGAAGGTGGCCGGTCGGACACTGAAGCTTTCTTT. The rearrangement links TRBV29-1 to TRBJ1-1; unclear D gene. This CDR3 contains 15 residues. Trimming cost V 0 bases and J 3 bases, with 14 bases left between them. CDR1 is SQVTM, CDR2 ANQGSEA, per germline.

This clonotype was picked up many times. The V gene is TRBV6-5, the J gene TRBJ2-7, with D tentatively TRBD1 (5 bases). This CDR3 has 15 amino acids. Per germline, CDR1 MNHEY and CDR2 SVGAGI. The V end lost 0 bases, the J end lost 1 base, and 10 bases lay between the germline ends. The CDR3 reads CASSYSSAGSYEQYF. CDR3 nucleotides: TGTGCCAGCAGTTACTCATCCGCAGGGTCCTACGAGCAGTACTTC.

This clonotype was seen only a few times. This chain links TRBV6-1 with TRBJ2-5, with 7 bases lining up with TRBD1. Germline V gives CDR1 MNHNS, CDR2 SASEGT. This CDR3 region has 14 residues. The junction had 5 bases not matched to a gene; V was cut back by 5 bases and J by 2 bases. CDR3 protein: CASSLRQGQETQYF. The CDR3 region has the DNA TGTGCCAGCAGTCTCCGACAGGGACAAGAGACCCAGTACTTC.

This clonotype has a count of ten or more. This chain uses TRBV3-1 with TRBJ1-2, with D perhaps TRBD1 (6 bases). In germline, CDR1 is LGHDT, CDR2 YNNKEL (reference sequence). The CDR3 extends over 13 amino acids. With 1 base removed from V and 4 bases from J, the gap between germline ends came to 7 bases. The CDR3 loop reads CASSQAGAYGYTF. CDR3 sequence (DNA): TGTGCCAGCAGCCAAGCAGGGGCCTATGGCTACACCTTC. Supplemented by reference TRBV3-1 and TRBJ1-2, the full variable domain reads DTAVSQTPKYLVTQMGNDKSIKCEQNLGHDTMYWYKQDSKKFLKIMFSYNNKELIINETVPNRFSPKSPDKAHLNLHINSLELGDSAVYFCASSQAGAYGYTFGSGTRLTVV.

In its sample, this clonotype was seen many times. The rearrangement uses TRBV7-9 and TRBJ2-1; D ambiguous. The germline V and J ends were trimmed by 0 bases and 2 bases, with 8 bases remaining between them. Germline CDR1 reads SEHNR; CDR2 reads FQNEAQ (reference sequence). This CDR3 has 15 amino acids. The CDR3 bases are TGTGCCAGCAGCTTAGCAGGGTTCCCCTACAATGAGCAGTTCTTC. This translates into CASSLAGFPYNEQFF.

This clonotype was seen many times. In DNA form, the CDR3 reads TGTGCCAGCAGTCTGGGGCGGGGCGAGCAGTACTTC. The encoded protein is CASSLGRGEQYF. The rearrangement uses TRBV28 and TRBJ2-7, with D perhaps matching TRBD2 (6 bases). V shed 5 bases and J shed 6 bases, with 11 bases lying between them. CDR3 length: 12 amino acids. Germline CDR1 and CDR2: MDHEN and SYDVKM.

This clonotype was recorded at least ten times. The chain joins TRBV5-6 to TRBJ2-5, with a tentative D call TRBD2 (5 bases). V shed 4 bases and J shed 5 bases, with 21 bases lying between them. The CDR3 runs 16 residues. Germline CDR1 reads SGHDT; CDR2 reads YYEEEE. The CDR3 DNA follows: TGTGCCAGCAGCCAGTGGGGAGCTCCCGACGAGGAGACCCAGTACTTC. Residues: CASSQWGAPDEETQYF.

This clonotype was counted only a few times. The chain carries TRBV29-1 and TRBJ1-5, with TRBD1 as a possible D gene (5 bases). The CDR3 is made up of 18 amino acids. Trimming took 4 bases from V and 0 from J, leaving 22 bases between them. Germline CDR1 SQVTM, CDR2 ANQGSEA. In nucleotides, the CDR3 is TGCAGCGTTGTCCCCCCCGGACACTCCACGTATAGCAATCAGCCCCAGCATTTT. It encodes CSVVPPGHSTYSNQPQHF.

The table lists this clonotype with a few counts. This CDR3 reads CASSRKGGLSGANVLTF. CDR3 DNA sequence: TGTGCCAGCAGCCGGAAGGGGGGGCTCTCTGGGGCCAACGTCCTGACTTTC. The chain combines TRBV6-1 with TRBJ2-6, with D perhaps TRBD2 (7 bases). Germline CDR1 reads MNHNS; CDR2 reads SASEGT. V was trimmed by 6 bases and J by 0 bases, leaving 15 bases between them. The CDR3 has 17 amino acids.